A single sample gave rise to the 31 T cell receptor beta chains below, sequenced in a study of identical twins. TCRdb itself ran the 5' RACE reads through MiXCR, one entry per CDR3 protein. Of roughly 1.6 million distinct CDR3 sequences listed, 25% to 35% were seen once; the top ten hold over 0.25%. What was sequenced was cord blood. All receptors come from a newborn girl in good health.

This clonotype was counted only a few times. V and J are TRBV5-1 and TRBJ1-4, with D possibly matching TRBD1 (6 bases). The CDR3 length is 17 residues. The V gene lost 0 bases and the J gene lost 0 bases, with 12 bases spanning the gap. The germline V gene encodes CDR1 SGHRS and CDR2 YFSETQ. The CDR3 sequence: CASSLVPRGATNEKLFF. The CDR3 DNA reads TGCGCCAGCAGCTTGGTACCGAGGGGGGCAACTAATGAAAAACTGTTTTTT.

The V gene is TRBV5-1, the J gene TRBJ2-1; unclear D gene. V gave up 2 bases and J gave up 8 bases, with 14 bases separating them. The V gene's germline CDR1 is SGHRS and CDR2 YFSETQ. CDR3 size: 14 residues. DNA of the CDR3: TGCGCCAGCAGCTTAGCTAGTCGAATCGATGAGCAGTTCTTC. Translating it yields CASSLASRIDEQFF.

This clonotype has just a few counts. The genes are TRBV12-3 or TRBV12-4 and TRBJ2-1, with D tentatively TRBD2 (5 bases). The V end lost 8 bases, the J end lost 0 bases, and 20 bases lay between the germline ends. The CDR3 length is 17 residues. In DNA, the CDR3 is TGTGCCAGCGTTCCATCGGACTCACCGAGCTCCTACAATGAGCAGTTCTTC. It is translated as CASVPSDSPSSYNEQFF.

V is TRBV20-1 and J is TRBJ2-1; TRBD2 aligns across 7 bases. The J call may be in error: the DNA end matches TRBJ2-7 better. The CDR3 covers 13 residues. Germline V gene sequence: CDR1 DFQATT, CDR2 SNEGSKA (reference sequence). The CDR3 region is CSARRRGYNEQYF. The CDR3, as DNA: TGCAGTGCTAGACGGCGGGGGTACAATGAGCAGTACTTC.

This chain joins TRBV11-2 and TRBJ2-7; D might be TRBD1 (5 bases). The CDR3 has 14 residues. Per the germline V gene, CDR1 is SGHAT and CDR2 is FQNNGV. V lost 2 bases and J lost 3, with 11 bases in between. In DNA form, the CDR3 reads TGTGCCAGCAGCTTATACAGGTGGTACTACGAGCAGTACTTC. Its translation: CASSLYRWYYEQYF.

For this clonotype: At one end, the junction sequence differs from germline, possibly due to a read error. The chain joins TRBV5-1 to TRBJ2-3, with 10 positions matching TRBD2. This CDR3 is built from 14 residues. Germline assignment: CDR1 SGHRS and CDR2 YFSETQ. The CDR3 reads CVSRLAGGTDTQYF. CDR3 sequence (DNA): TGCGTCAGCAGGCTAGCGGGAGGCACAGATACGCAGTATTTT.

Many counts were recorded for this clonotype. V and J are TRBV10-3 and TRBJ2-1; D ambiguous. Germline values: CDR1 ENHRY, CDR2 SYGVKD. V was shortened by 3 bases and J by 1 base, with 19 bases between the two germline ends. The CDR3 totals 18 residues. The CDR3 here is CAISDWIGRLGSYNEQFF. The CDR3 nucleotides read TGTGCCATCAGTGATTGGATAGGCCGACTCGGATCCTACAATGAGCAGTTCTTC.

This clonotype turned up a few times. This chain uses TRBV11-2 with TRBJ2-5; D gene ambiguous. CDR1 SGHAT and CDR2 FQNNGV come from the germline V gene. The CDR3 loop spans 15 amino acids. Trimming stripped 1 base from V and 1 base from J, with 10 bases between. CDR3 bases: TGTGCCAGCAGCTTAGCGGTCGCTATCCAAGAGACCCAGTACTTC. Translated, it gives CASSLAVAIQETQYF. The entire variable domain, with the rest obtained from reference TRBV11-2 and TRBJ2-5, is as follows: EAGVAQSPRYKIIEKRQSVAFWCNPISGHATLYWYQQILGQGPKLLIQFQNNGVVDDSQLPKDRFSAERLKGVDSTLKIQPAKLEDSAVYLCASSLAVAIQETQYFGPGTRLLVL.

This rearrangement joins TRBV2 to TRBJ1-2; no clear D gene. This CDR3 has 13 residues. Germline V CDR1 and CDR2: SNHLY, FYNNEI. Trimming took 8 bases from V and 2 from J, leaving 12 bases between them. CDR3 region: CASRMSSNYGYTF. CDR3 in DNA: TGTGCCAGCCGGATGAGTTCCAACTATGGCTACACCTTC.

The rearrangement uses TRBV5-1 and TRBJ2-1, with D possibly TRBD2 on 5 matching bases. Germline V gene lookup returns CDR1 SGHRS and CDR2 YFSETQ. Trimming pared 1 base from V and 12 bases from J, leaving 14 bases between. The CDR3 extends over 13 amino acids. CDR3 region: CASSLSSAAGQFF. CDR3 in DNA: TGCGCCAGCAGCTTGAGTTCCGCGGCGGGGCAGTTCTTC.

This clonotype came up a few times. V is TRBV29-1 and J is TRBJ2-1; perhaps TRBD2 as D (6 bases). Germline V gene data show CDR1 as SQVTM and CDR2 as ANQGSEA. Trimming left V 0 bases short and J 7 bases short, with 19 bases between. This CDR3 region has 16 residues. The CDR3 protein is CSVEEGTLAWGNEQFF. CDR3 nucleotide sequence: TGCAGCGTTGAAGAAGGGACTCTTGCCTGGGGTAATGAGCAGTTCTTC.

The chain joins TRBV20-1 to TRBJ2-7; possible D gene TRBD2, 6 bases. Trimming removed 0 bases at V and 0 bases at J, with 12 bases between. This CDR3 region has 15 residues. Germline V lookup: CDR1 DFQATT, CDR2 SNEGSKA (reference sequence). CDR3 coding DNA: TGCAGTGCTAGAGATTGGGGGAGGAGCTCCTACGAGCAGTACTTC. Translation: CSARDWGRSSYEQYF.

There are a few counts of this clonotype. The V gene is TRBV10-3, the J gene TRBJ1-1; 7 nucleotides match TRBD1. The CDR3 sequence is 16 residues long. Germline CDR1 ENHRY, CDR2 SYGVKD. The V gene end was trimmed by 6 bases and the J gene end by 3 bases; junction bases not matched to a gene: 13. DNA for the CDR3: TGTGCCATCAGCCGGAGGGTGCAGGGGGGGGACACTGAAGCTTTCTTT. Translated: CAISRRVQGGDTEAFF.

This clonotype was picked up a small number of times. The gene calls are TRBV7-6 and TRBJ2-7; D is perhaps TRBD1 (6 bases). This CDR3 is built from 13 residues. The V end was cut by 5 bases, the J end by 2 bases, with 10 bases between. Germline V gene lookup returns CDR1 SGHVS and CDR2 FNYEAQ. The CDR3: CASSEYRAYEQYF. The CDR3 nucleotides are TGTGCCAGCAGCGAGTACAGGGCCTACGAGCAGTACTTC.

This clonotype appeared a single time. CDR3 sequence: CASSQVIRIDSGRGDTGELFF. The CDR3 coding sequence is TGTGCCAGCAGCCAAGTTATCCGAATAGATAGCGGGAGAGGGGACACCGGGGAGCTGTTTTTT. This chain connects TRBV4-2 to TRBJ2-2; 9 bases agree with TRBD2. V gave up 1 base and J gave up 3 bases; unmatched junction bases: 18. This CDR3 is 21 amino acids long. Germline V gives CDR1 LGHNA, CDR2 YNFKEQ.

This clonotype appeared many times. The chain uses TRBV7-2 and TRBJ2-1; perhaps TRBD1 as D (6 bases). CDR1 is SGHTA, CDR2 FQGNSA, per germline. Trimming stripped 1 base from V and 6 bases from J, with 10 bases between. The CDR3 spans 14 residues. The CDR3, as DNA: TGTGCCAGCAGCTTAGGATACAGGGCCAATGAGCAGTTCTTC. Amino acids: CASSLGYRANEQFF.

V is TRBV12-3 or TRBV12-4 and J is TRBJ2-1, with D hard to call. Trimming cost V 6 bases and J 5 bases, with 8 bases left between them. CDR3 length equals 12 residues. The DNA for the CDR3 is TGTGCCAGCAGGATGGAGAACAATGAGCAGTTCTTC. Encoded protein: CASRMENNEQFF.

In this sample, this clonotype turned up a few times. The V gene is TRBV11-2, the J gene TRBJ2-3, with 7 nucleotides matching TRBD1. The CDR3 length is 21 residues. J was trimmed by 3 bases and V by 2 bases; bases with no gene match: 23. Germline assignment: CDR1 SGHAT and CDR2 FQNNGV. CDR3 sequence (DNA): TGTGCCAGCAGCTTACAGGGACAGTGGGATCATCAGGGTGGTGGTACAGATACGCAGTATTTT. It specifies CASSLQGQWDHQGGGTDTQYF.

The chain recombines TRBV28 with TRBJ2-3; TRBD2 agrees at 10 bases. Germline V gene lookup returns CDR1 MDHEN and CDR2 SYDVKM. The CDR3 covers 17 residues. The J segment lost 1 base and the V segment lost 4 bases, leaving 8 bases of the junction unmatched. In nucleotides, the CDR3 is TGTGCCAGCAGTTGGGGATGGACTAGCGGTCGCACAGATACGCAGTATTTT. Its translation: CASSWGWTSGRTDTQYF.

In its sample, this clonotype was seen a few times. The J gene is TRBJ2-1, the V gene TRBV28; TRBD2 matches 13 bases. The CDR3 consists of 17 residues. V lost 8 bases to trimming and J lost 3 bases; unmatched junction nucleotides: 10. The V gene's germline CDR1 is MDHEN and CDR2 SYDVKM. In DNA form, the CDR3 reads TGTGCCAGCCGGATTGGACTAGCGGGAGTTGTCTACAATGAGCAGTTCTTC. Translation gives CASRIGLAGVVYNEQFF.

For the CDR3, the DNA is TGCAGTGCTAGAAAGCTAGCGGGGAACAATGAGCAGTACTTC. Translating it yields CSARKLAGNNEQYF. This chain joins TRBV20-1 and TRBJ2-7, with TRBD2 matching over 9 bases. From germline, CDR1 is DFQATT and CDR2 SNEGSKA (reference sequence). V was pared by 2 bases and J by 7 bases, with 9 bases of the junction left unmatched. The CDR3 has 14 amino acids.

About this clonotype: Relative to the germline gene, one junction end is altered; a read error may explain this. CDR3 loop: CTTSDFTYEQYF. In nucleotides, the CDR3 is TGTACCACCAGTGATTTCACCTACGAGCAGTACTTC. This chain uses TRBV24-1 with TRBJ2-7; no clear D gene. In germline, CDR1 is KGHDR, CDR2 SFDVKD. The CDR3 consists of 12 residues.

A few counts support this clonotype. This chain uses TRBV18 with TRBJ1-1, with unresolved D. V lost 0 bases, J lost 0 bases, and 8 bases lay in between. The CDR3 is 15 residues long. Per germline, CDR1 KGHSH and CDR2 LQKENI. The CDR3: CASSPPSSLNTEAFF. The CDR3 coding sequence is TGTGCCAGCTCACCACCGTCCAGCTTGAACACTGAAGCTTTCTTT. Using reference TRBV18 and TRBJ1-1 for the parts outside the CDR3, the full variable domain is NAGVMQNPRHLVRRRGQEARLRCSPMKGHSHVYWYRQLPEEGLKFMVYLQKENIIDESGMPKERFSAEFPKEGPSILRIQQVVRGDSAAYFCASSPPSSLNTEAFFGQGTRLTVV.

This clonotype was found many times. The chain links TRBV14 to TRBJ1-2, with D maybe TRBD1 (5 bases). The CDR3 covers 14 residues. The germline V and J ends were trimmed by 0 bases and 8 bases, with 13 bases remaining between them. Germline CDR1 reads SGHDN; CDR2 reads FVKESK. The CDR3 spells CASSQDWAGKGYTF. In nucleotides, the CDR3 is TGTGCCAGCAGCCAAGATTGGGCAGGGAAAGGCTACACCTTC.

V is TRBV30 and J is TRBJ1-6; tentative D call: TRBD1 (6 bases). Germline CDR1 reads GTSNPN; CDR2 reads SVGIG (reference sequence). The V and J ends lost 3 bases and 0 bases respectively, with 9 bases between them. The length of the CDR3 is 15 residues. The CDR3 DNA follows: TGTGCCTGGAGGGACAGCGGCTCCTATAATTCACCCCTCCACTTT. Translation: CAWRDSGSYNSPLHF.

The genes are TRBV5-1 and TRBJ1-1; D might be TRBD1 (5 bases). This CDR3 spans 17 amino acids. Trimming cost V 4 bases and J 0 bases, with 19 bases left between them. CDR1 and CDR2 (germline): SGHRS, YFSETQ. The CDR3 region is CASSVNPNTGLNTEAFF. CDR3 nucleotide sequence: TGCGCCAGCAGCGTCAACCCTAATACAGGTCTGAACACTGAAGCTTTCTTT.

The sample holds a few counts of this clonotype. The chain links TRBV27 to TRBJ1-2, with D unclear. There are 19 residues in the CDR3. CDR1 and CDR2 from the germline V gene are MNHEY and SMNVEV (reference sequence). Trimming left V 6 bases short and J 0 bases short, with 26 bases between. CDR3 region: CASRATGPLNFPSNYGYTF. CDR3 nucleotide sequence: TGTGCCAGCAGGGCAACCGGGCCCTTAAACTTCCCCTCTAACTATGGCTACACCTTC.

The J gene is TRBJ2-1, the V gene TRBV20-1, with TRBD2 matching 8 bases. CDR1 DFQATT and CDR2 SNEGSKA come from the germline V gene (reference sequence). Trimming cost V 0 bases and J 6 bases; bases outside gene matches: 7. This CDR3 has 15 amino acids. The CDR3, as DNA: TGCAGTGCTAGAGAACTAGCGGAAACCGGCAATGAGCAGTTCTTC. Its translation: CSARELAETGNEQFF.

The chain uses TRBV25-1 and TRBJ2-2; D possibly corresponds to TRBD1 (5 bases). V lost 11 bases and J 6 bases, leaving 22 bases between the germline ends. From germline, CDR1 is MGHDK and CDR2 SYGVNS. The CDR3 spans 15 residues. CDR3 DNA sequence: TGTGCCGGCAAGGCCACTAACCAAGGGGCCGGGGAGCTGTTTTTT. Residues: CAGKATNQGAGELFF.

V gene TRBV9 combines with J gene TRBJ2-2; no clear D. V dropped 3 bases and J dropped 5 bases, with 11 bases sitting between them. Germline V gene lookup returns CDR1 SGDLS and CDR2 YYNGEE. This CDR3 has 14 amino acids. The CDR3: CASSATVGTGELFF. The CDR3, as DNA: TGTGCCAGCAGCGCTACTGTTGGTACCGGGGAGCTGTTTTTT.

The chain uses TRBV29-1 and TRBJ2-4; D is possibly TRBD2 (6 bases). Trimming shortened V by 6 bases and J by 6 bases, and 12 bases separated the two germline ends. Germline-derived CDR1 and CDR2 are SQVTM and ANQGSEA. This CDR3 is 12 amino acids long. In DNA form, the CDR3 reads TGCAGCGTCTGCACTAGCCTAAACATTCAGTACTTC. This sequence encodes CSVCTSLNIQYF.